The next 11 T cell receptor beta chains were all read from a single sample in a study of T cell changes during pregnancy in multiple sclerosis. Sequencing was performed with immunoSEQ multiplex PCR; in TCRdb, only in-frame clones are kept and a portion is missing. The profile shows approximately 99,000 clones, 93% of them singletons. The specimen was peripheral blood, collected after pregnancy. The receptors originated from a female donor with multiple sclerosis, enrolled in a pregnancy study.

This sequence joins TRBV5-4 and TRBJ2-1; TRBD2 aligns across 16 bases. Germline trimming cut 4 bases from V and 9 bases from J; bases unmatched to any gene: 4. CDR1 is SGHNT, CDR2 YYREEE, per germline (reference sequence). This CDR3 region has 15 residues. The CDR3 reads CASSVGLAGGVEQFF. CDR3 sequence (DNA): TGTGCCAGCAGCGTGGGACTAGCGGGAGGGGTTGAGCAGTTCTTC.

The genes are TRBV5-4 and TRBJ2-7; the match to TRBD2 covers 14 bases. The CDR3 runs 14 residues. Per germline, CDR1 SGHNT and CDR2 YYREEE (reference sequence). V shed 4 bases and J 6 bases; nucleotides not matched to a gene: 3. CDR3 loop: CASSPGLAGAEQYF. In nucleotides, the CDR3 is TGTGCCAGCAGCCCGGGACTAGCGGGAGCCGAGCAGTACTTC.

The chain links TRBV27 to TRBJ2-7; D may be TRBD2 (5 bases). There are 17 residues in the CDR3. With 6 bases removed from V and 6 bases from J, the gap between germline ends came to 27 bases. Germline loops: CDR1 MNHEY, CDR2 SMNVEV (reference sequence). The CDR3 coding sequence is TGTGCCAGCAGGGCCCGGGTTAGAGGCAGGAGGTATGGCGAGCAGTACTTC. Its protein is CASRARVRGRRYGEQYF.

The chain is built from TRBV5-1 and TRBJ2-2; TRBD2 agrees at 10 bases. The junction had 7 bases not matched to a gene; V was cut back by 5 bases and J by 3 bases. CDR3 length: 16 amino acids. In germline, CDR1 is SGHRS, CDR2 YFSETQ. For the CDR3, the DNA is TGCGCCAGCAGGTCCTCTAGCGGGAGATACACCGGGGAGCTGTTTTTT. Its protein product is CASRSSSGRYTGELFF. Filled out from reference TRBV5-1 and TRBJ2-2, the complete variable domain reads KAGVTQTPRYLIKTRGQQVTLSCSPISGHRSVSWYQQTPGQGLQFLFEYFSETQRNKGNFPGRFSGRQFSNSRSEMNVSTLELGDSALYLCASRSSSGRYTGELFFGEGSRLTVL.

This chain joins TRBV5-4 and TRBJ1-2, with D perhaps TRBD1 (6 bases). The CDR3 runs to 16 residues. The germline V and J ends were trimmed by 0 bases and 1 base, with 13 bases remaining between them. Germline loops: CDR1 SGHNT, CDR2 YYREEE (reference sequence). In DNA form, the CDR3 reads TGTGCCAGCAGCTTGGCCAGGACAGAAAGTAACTATGGCTACACCTTC. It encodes CASSLARTESNYGYTF. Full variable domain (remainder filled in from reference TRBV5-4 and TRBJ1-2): ETGVTQSPTHLIKTRGQQVTLRCSSQSGHNTVSWYQQALGQGPQFIFQYYREEENGRGNFPPRFSGLQFPNYSSELNVNALELDDSALYLCASSLARTESNYGYTFGSGTRLTVV.

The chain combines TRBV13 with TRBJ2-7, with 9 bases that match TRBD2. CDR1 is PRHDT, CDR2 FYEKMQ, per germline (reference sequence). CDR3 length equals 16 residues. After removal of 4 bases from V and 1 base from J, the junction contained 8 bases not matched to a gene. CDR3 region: CASSSNIAGESYEQYF. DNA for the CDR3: TGTGCCAGCAGCTCAAATATAGCGGGGGAATCCTACGAGCAGTACTTC.

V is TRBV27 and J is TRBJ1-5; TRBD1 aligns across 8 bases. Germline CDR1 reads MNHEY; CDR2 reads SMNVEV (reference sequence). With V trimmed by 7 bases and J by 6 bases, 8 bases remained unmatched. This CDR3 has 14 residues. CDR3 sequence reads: CASNRQGNAQPQHF. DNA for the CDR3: TGTGCCAGCAACCGACAGGGGAACGCTCAGCCCCAGCATTTT.

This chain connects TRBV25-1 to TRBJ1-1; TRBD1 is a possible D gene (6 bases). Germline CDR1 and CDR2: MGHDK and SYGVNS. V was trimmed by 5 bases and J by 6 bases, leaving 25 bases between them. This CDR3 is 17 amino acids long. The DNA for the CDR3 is TGTGCCAGCAGTTCCCGCAGGGGAGCTCAAACAGGCGCTGAAGCTTTCTTT. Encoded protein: CASSSRRGAQTGAEAFF. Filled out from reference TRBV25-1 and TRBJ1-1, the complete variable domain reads EADIYQTPRYLVIGTGKKITLECSQTMGHDKMYWYQQDPGMELHLIHYSYGVNSTEKGDLSSESTVSRIRTEHFPLTLESARPSHTSQYLCASSSRRGAQTGAEAFFGQGTRLTVV.

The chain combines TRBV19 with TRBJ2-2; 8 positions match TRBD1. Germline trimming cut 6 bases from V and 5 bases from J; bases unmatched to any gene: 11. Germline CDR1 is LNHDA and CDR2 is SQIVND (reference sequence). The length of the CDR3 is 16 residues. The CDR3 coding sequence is TGTGCCAGTAGCCCTCCCGGACAGGGAAGGACCGGGGAGCTGTTTTTT. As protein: CASSPPGQGRTGELFF.

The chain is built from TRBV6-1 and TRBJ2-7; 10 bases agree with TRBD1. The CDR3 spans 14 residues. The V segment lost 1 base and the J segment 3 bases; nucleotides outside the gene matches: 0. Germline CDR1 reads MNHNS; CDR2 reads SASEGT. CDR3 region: CASSEGTGGYEQYF. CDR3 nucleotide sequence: TGTGCCAGCAGTGAAGGGACAGGGGGCTACGAGCAGTACTTC.

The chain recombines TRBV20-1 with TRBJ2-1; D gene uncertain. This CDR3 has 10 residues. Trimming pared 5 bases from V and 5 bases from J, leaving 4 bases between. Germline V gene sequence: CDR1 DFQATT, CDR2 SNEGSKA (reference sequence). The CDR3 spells CSAEDNEQFF. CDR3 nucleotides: TGCAGTGCTGAGGACAATGAGCAGTTCTTC.